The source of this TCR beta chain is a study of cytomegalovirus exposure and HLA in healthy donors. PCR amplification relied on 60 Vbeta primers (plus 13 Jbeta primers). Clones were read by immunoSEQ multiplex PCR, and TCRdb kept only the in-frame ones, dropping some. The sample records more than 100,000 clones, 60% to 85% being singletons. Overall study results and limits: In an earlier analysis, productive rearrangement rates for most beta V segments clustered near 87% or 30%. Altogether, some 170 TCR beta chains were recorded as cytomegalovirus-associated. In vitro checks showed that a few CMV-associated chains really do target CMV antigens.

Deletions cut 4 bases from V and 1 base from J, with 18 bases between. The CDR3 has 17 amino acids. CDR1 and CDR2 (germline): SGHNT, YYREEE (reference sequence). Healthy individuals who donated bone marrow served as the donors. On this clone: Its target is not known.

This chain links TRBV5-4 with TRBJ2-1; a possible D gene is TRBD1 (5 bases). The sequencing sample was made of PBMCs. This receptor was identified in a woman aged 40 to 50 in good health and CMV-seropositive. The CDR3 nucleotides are TGTGCCAGCAGCAGGCGCTCAGGGTCTAGTTCCTACAATGAGCAGTTCTTC. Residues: CASSRRSGSSSYNEQFF.